These T cell receptor beta chains were read from a single sample in a study of T cells after yellow fever vaccination. TCRdb ran MiXCR on the 5' RACE reads and lists one entry per CDR3 protein. The data show around 200,000 distinct CDR3 sequences, more than 9.5% seen once. The sample was CD8+ T cells sorted from PBMCs, taken 15 days after the yellow fever booster vaccination. The receptor set was obtained from a man aged 18 to 29 who received the YFV17D yellow fever vaccine. Both conserved end residues are trimmed from each CDR3.

J gene,V gene,CDR3 protein
TRBJ2-7,TRBV4-2,ASSQITGVDRQY
TRBJ2-1,TRBV5-4,ASSPVGGLWNEQF
TRBJ2-5,TRBV4-1,ASSQDWRAPETQY
TRBJ1-6,TRBV7-2,ASRSSYNSPLH
TRBJ1-1,TRBV19,ASTPDRGSTEAF
TRBJ2-3,TRBV27,ASSFDRRSTDTQY
TRBJ1-1,TRBV9,ASSVEGGFEAF
TRBJ1-1,TRBV7-9,ASSQDPLAF
TRBJ2-3,TRBV28,ASCPGLAGGQVSTDTQY
TRBJ1-5,TRBV4-1,ASSQVSGFNQPQH
TRBJ2-1,TRBV24-1,ATSDLRSGQGIEQF
TRBJ2-5,TRBV4-3,ASSQYRQGLGETQY
TRBJ2-3,TRBV6-6,AVSWLAETDTQY
TRBJ2-2,TRBV4-3,ASSQEYGQVLTGELF
TRBJ2-2,TRBV24-1,ATSDFRDRGVTGELF
TRBJ2-2,TRBV13,ASSGPGQGSTGELF
TRBJ2-2,TRBV6-4,ASSDSGDNGELF
TRBJ2-5,TRBV5-1,ASSWTELETQY
TRBJ2-3,TRBV20-1,SATRTSGGTDTQY
TRBJ1-1,TRBV7-3,ASSLASYTEAF